This TCR beta chain is from a study of identical twins. Points from the study as a whole: Researchers reported weaker excess twin sharing in beta out-of-frame sequences.

This clonotype was recorded a few times. Its antigen remains unidentified. The CDR3 is 14 residues long. Trimming removed 8 bases at V and 0 bases at J, with 8 bases between. Germline V gene sequence: CDR1 MNHEY, CDR2 SMNVEV (reference sequence). TCRdb re-called the 5' RACE reads through MiXCR, storing one row per CDR3 protein. In the table there are 420,000 or so distinct CDR3 sequences, around 20% of which are singletons. The TCR sequence derives from a man in his fifties or sixties in good health. The chain employs TRBV27 and TRBJ1-6; D unresolved. The sequencing sample was made of naive T cells sorted from blood. DNA of the CDR3: TGTGCCAGCCGAGGTGACTCCTATAATTCACCCCTCCACTTT. Its translation: CASRGDSYNSPLHF.